This T cell receptor beta chain originates from a study of technical replicates of blood from a handful of donors. In germline, CDR1 is KGHSH, CDR2 LQKENI. The length of the CDR3 is 16 residues. V was clipped by 3 bases and J by 0 bases, with 15 bases between them. Assay: immunoSEQ multiplex PCR; the TCRdb copy retains only in-frame clones and omits some. The repertoire consists of around 80,000 clones, with roughly 98% occurring once and the leading ten covering roughly 0.15%. V is TRBV18 and J is TRBJ2-7; no clear D gene. Sequencing was done on a sample of T cells isolated from PBMCs. The TCR originated in a human donor in good health. The CDR3, as DNA: TGTGCCAGCTCACCCCCCCGTGGCAGAAGCTCCTACGAGCAGTACTTC. Its protein is CASSPPRGRSSYEQYF. Full variable domain (outside the CDR3, taken from reference TRBV18 and TRBJ2-7): NAGVMQNPRHLVRRRGQEARLRCSPMKGHSHVYWYRQLPEEGLKFMVYLQKENIIDESGMPKERFSAEFPKEGPSILRIQQVVRGDSAAYFCASSPPRGRSSYEQYFGPGTRLTVT.